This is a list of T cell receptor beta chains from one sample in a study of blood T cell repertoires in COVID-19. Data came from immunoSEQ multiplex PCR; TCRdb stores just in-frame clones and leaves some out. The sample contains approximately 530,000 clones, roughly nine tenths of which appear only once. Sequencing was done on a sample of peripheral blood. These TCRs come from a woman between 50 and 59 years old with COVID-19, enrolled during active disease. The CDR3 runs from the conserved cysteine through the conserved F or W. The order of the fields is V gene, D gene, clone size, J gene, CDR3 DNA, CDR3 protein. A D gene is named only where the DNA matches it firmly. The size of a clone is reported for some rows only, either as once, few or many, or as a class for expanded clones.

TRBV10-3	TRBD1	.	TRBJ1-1	TGTGCCATCAGGGGACAGGGAGATCCTGAAGCTTTCTTT	CAIRGQGDPEAFF
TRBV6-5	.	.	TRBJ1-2	TGTGCCAGCAGTTACTCGATCGGGGGGCCTGAAGGCTACACCTTC	CASSYSIGGPEGYTF
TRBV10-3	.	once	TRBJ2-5	TGTGCCATCAGTGACTCTTTCCAAGAGACCCAGTACTTC	CAISDSFQETQYF
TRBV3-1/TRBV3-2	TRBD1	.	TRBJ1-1	TGTGCCAGCAGCCTTCAAAAGGGACAGATGAACACTGAAGCTTTCTTT	CASSLQKGQMNTEAFF
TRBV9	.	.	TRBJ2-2	TGTGCCAGCAGCCCCTGGGACTCCGCGCGGGTGTCCGGGGAGCTGTTTTTT	CASSPWDSARVSGELFF
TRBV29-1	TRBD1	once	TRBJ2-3	TGCAGCGCTGGACAGGGAAGCACAGATACGCAGTATTTT	CSAGQGSTDTQYF
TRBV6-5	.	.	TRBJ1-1	TGTGCCAGCAGTCTAGACCGCATGAACACTGAAGCTTTCTTT	CASSLDRMNTEAFF
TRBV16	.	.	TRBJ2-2	.	CASSQEGFGAGELFF
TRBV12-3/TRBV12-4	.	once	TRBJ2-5	TGTGCCAGCAGCCCCAGGGTTGCGCCCCAGTACTTC	CASSPRVAPQYF
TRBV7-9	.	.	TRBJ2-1	TGTGCCAGCAGCTTAGAAGGTGTACAGCACGACGAGCAGTTCTTC	CASSLEGVQHDEQFF
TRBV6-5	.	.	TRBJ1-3	TGTGCCAGCAGAGGAGGAACACCAAACACCATATATTTT	CASRGGTPNTIYF
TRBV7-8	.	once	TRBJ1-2	TGTGCCAGCAGCTTAATGCCAGGGGCTCCTAACTATGGCTACACCTTC	CASSLMPGAPNYGYTF
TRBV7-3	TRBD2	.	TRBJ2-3	TGTGCCAGCAGCTTAAGGCTAGCGGGGGGAGGCGATACGCAGTATTTT	CASSLRLAGGGDTQYF
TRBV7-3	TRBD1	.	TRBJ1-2	TGTGCCAGCAGCCCGGGACAGGGGGAAGGCTACACCTTC	CASSPGQGEGYTF
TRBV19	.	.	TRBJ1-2	TGTGCCAGCGGGGGGGTTTTGCAGAATGGCTACACCTTC	CASGGVLQNGYTF
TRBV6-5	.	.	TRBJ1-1	TGTGCCAGCAGTTACTCGGCCAGGGCAATAACTGAAGCTTTCTTT	CASSYSARAITEAFF
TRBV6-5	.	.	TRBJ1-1	TGTGCCAGCAGTTACTCCAGGAACAGCCTCACTGAAGCTTTCTTT	CASSYSRNSLTEAFF
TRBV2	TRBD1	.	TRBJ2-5	TGTGCCAGCAGTGAAAGGGGGCAGGAAGAGACCCAGTACTTC	CASSERGQEETQYF
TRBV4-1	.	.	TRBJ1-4	TGCGCCAGCAGCCAAGAGGACAGCCAAAATGAAAAACTGTTTTTT	CASSQEDSQNEKLFF
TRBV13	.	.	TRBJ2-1	TGTGCCAGCAGCCCCGGACTAAACTCCTACAATGAGCAGTTCTTC	CASSPGLNSYNEQFF
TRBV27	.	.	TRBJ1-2	TGTGCCAGCAGTCGGCAGGGAAGCTACACCTTC	CASSRQGSYTF